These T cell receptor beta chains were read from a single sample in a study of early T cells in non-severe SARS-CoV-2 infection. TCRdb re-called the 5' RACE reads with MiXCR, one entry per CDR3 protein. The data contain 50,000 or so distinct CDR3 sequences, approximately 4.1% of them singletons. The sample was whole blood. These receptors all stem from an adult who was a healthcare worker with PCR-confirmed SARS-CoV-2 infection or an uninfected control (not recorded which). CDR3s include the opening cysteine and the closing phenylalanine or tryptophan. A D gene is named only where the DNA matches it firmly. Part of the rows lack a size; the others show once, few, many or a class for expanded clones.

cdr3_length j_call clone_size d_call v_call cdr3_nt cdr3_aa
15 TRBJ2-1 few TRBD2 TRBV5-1 TGCGCCAGCAGCTTTAGCGGGGGGGCCTCAAATGAGCAGTTCTTC CASSFSGGASNEQFF
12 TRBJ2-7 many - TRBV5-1 TGCGCCAGCAGCTTGGACAGGAACGAGCAGTACTTC CASSLDRNEQYF
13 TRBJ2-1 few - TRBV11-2 TGTGCCAGCAGCTTCAATGCCCTCAATGAGCAGTTCTTC CASSFNALNEQFF
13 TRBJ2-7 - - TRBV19 - CASTSGQIYEQYF
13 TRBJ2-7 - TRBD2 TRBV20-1 TGCAGTGCTAACGCGGGAGGGTCCTACGAGCAGTACTTC CSANAGGSYEQYF
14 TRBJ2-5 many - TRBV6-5 TGTGCCAGCAGTTATAAAGGATTAGTGGAGACCCAGTACTTC CASSYKGLVETQYF
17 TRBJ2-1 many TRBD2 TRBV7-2 TGTGTCAGCAGCTTAGCTCGTCTGGCGGGAGGGCTCGATGAGCAGTTCTTC CVSSLARLAGGLDEQFF
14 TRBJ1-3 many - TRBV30 TGTGCCTGGGTTGATAGGCCCTCTGGAAACACCATATATTTT CAWVDRPSGNTIYF
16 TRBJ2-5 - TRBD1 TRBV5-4 TGTGCCAGCAGCAGCAAGACAGGGGGACGCCAAGAGACCCAGTACTTC CASSSKTGGRQETQYF
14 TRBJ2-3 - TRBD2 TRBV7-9 TGTGCCAGCAGCTTAGAAGCGGGAGCAGATACGCAGTATTTT CASSLEAGADTQYF
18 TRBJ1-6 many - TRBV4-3 TGCGCCAGCAGCCAAGATGGGGGCAGGGGTTCTGGAAGATCACCCCTCCACTTT CASSQDGGRGSGRSPLHF
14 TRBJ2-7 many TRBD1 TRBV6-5 TGTGCCAGCAGTTCCTCACAGGGGGATTACGAGCAGTACTTC CASSSSQGDYEQYF
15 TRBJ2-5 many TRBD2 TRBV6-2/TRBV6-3 TGTGCCAGCAGTCAAGTAGCGGGAGGAAAAGAGACCCAGTACTTC CASSQVAGGKETQYF
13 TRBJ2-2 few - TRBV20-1 TGCAGTGCCGTCCAGGGTTTTAGCGGGGAGCTGTTTTTT CSAVQGFSGELFF
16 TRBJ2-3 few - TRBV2 TGTGCCAGCAACGAGATCCGGGACGTCTTAGGAGATACGCAGTATTTT CASNEIRDVLGDTQYF
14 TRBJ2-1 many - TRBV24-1 TGTGCCACCGAAGACAGGGAGGGGGACAATGAGCAGTTCTTC CATEDREGDNEQFF
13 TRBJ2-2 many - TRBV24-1 TGTGCCACCAGTGATACACAATCCGGGGAGCTGTTTTTT CATSDTQSGELFF
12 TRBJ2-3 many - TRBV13 TGTGCCAGCAGCTTATACGCAGATACGCAGTATTTT CASSLYADTQYF
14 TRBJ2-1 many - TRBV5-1 TGCGCCAGCAGCTTGCCCGGGACCGAGGAGAAACAGTTCTTC CASSLPGTEEKQFF
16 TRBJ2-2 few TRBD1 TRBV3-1 TGTGCCAGCAGCCTCCCCCGGGACAGGGGATCCGGGGAGCTGTTTTTT CASSLPRDRGSGELFF
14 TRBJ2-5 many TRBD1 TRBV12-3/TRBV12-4 TGTGCCAGCAGTACGACAGGGTCGGAAGAGACCCAGTACTTC CASSTTGSEETQYF
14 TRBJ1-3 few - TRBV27 TGTGCCAGCAGTTCGGGGTTAGGAGGAAACACCATATATTTT CASSSGLGGNTIYF
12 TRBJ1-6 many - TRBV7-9 TGTGCCAGCAGCTTAGATAATTCACCCCTCCACTTT CASSLDNSPLHF
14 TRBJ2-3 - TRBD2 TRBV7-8 TGTGCCAGCAGCTTAACGGGGGGATTAGATACGCAGTATTTT CASSLTGGLDTQYF
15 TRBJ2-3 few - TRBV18 TGTGCCAGCTCACAACAGCCTAGGGGCACAGATACGCAGTATTTT CASSQQPRGTDTQYF
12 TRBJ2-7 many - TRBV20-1 TGCAGTGCTACCTTTACGGGGTACGAGCAGTACTTC CSATFTGYEQYF
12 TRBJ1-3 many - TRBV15 TGTGCCACCAGCAGAGACGGGGACACCATATATTTT CATSRDGDTIYF
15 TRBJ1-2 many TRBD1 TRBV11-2 TGTGCCAGCAGCCTAGGACAGGGGCGTAACTATGGCTACACCTTC CASSLGQGRNYGYTF
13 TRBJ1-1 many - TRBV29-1 TGCAGCGCGCCCCTTACAGGGAACACTGAAGCTTTCTTT CSAPLTGNTEAFF
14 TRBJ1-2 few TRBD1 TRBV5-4 TGTGCCAGCAGCTTGGACAGGGGGCCCTATGGCTACACCTTC CASSLDRGPYGYTF
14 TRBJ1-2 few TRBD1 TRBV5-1 TGCGCCAGCAGCTCCACAGGGGTGATCTATGGCTACACCTTC CASSSTGVIYGYTF
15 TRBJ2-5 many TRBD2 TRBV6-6 TGTGCCAGCAGTTACCCTAGCGGGGGACAAGAGACCCAGTACTTC CASSYPSGGQETQYF
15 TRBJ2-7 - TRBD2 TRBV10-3 TGTGCCATCAGTGAAGGACTAGCGGTTACCTACGAGCAGTACTTC CAISEGLAVTYEQYF
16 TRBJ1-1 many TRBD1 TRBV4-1 TGCGCCAGCAGCCAAGCGGACAGGCTCGAGAACACTGAAGCTTTCTTT CASSQADRLENTEAFF
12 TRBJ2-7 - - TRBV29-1 TGCAGCGTTCTGGAAGGTCCTGGAGAGCAGTACTTC CSVLEGPGEQYF
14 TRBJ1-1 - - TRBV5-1 TGCGCCAGCAGCTTGGGGGCGAGATGGACTGAAGCTTTCTTT CASSLGARWTEAFF
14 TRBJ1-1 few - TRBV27 TGTGCCAGCAGTTTATACCCGGGGGACACTGAAGCTTTCTTT CASSLYPGDTEAFF